This note documents a single T cell receptor beta chain sequence. Its antigen is as yet unknown. As to treatment: roughly ten-day PBMC culture with coronavirus spike peptide pools or control peptides (ViraFEST assay). This specimen belongs to a study of vaccination and CD4 T cells after COVID-19. Researchers used the Oncomine TCR Beta short-read assay to sequence DNA from cultured CD4+ T cells. From the PCR reads, TCRdb called clonotypes with MiXCR, one entry per CDR3 protein. This table has 19,000 or so distinct CDR3 sequences, approximately 40% appearing once. Trimming took 4 bases from V and 0 from J, leaving 13 bases between them. Germline CDR1 is SGHVS and CDR2 is FQNEAQ. The CDR3 contains 15 residues.

The TCR originated in a human donor who had recovered from COVID-19. The sample comprised CD4+ T cells from blood, cultured in vitro. The chain has TRBV7-8 and TRBJ2-7; tentative D call: TRBD2 (6 bases). The CDR3 reads CASSSGTQSSYEQYF. The CDR3 DNA reads TGTGCCAGCAGCTCCGGGACTCAGAGCTCCTACGAGCAGTACTTC.